This TCR beta chain stems from a study of T cells in Graves' hyperthyroidism and ophthalmopathy. About the study: Pretreatment peripheral blood was obtained at initial diagnosis.

Amplified TCR beta CDR3 regions derived from RNA transcripts. HTBI primers were used for first-round RT-PCR of the TCR CDR3. Via MiXCR, TCRdb re-called the multiplex PCR reads, giving one row per CDR3 protein. The sample holds approximately 250,000 distinct CDR3 sequences, approximately 23% seen once. Specimen: blood. The origin of this receptor is a woman aged 40 to 55 with Graves' ophthalmopathy.

CDR3 region: CASSPGNWNQPQHF. As DNA, the CDR3 is TGTGCCAGCTCACCAGGGAATTGGAATCAGCCCCAGCATTTT. The chain combines TRBV18 with TRBJ1-5; no firm D call. The CDR3 has 14 residues. V lost 2 bases, J lost 4 bases, and 9 bases lay in between. Germline V gives CDR1 KGHSH, CDR2 LQKENI.